This T cell receptor beta chain was recorded in a study of blood T cell repertoires in COVID-19. With regard to this clone: This specimen includes other DNA sequences encoding the same CDR3.

Profiling relied on immunoSEQ multiplex PCR, and the TCRdb table lists in-frame clones only, not all of them. The sample has nearly 350,000 clones, 85% to 90% seen once; the top ten hold 6% to 8.5%. Germline loops: CDR1 SGHTA, CDR2 FQGNSA. The CDR3 is 14 residues long. The V gene end was trimmed by 2 bases and the J gene end by 4 bases; junction bases not matched to a gene: 1. Sequencing was performed on peripheral blood. The gene calls are TRBV7-2 and TRBJ1-3; TRBD1 aligns across 8 bases. The sequence was collected from a woman aged 70-85 years with COVID-19, enrolled during active disease. The CDR3 region is CASSLPGGGNTIYF. Here the CDR3 DNA reads TGTGCCAGCAGCTTACCAGGGGGCGGAAACACCATATATTTT.